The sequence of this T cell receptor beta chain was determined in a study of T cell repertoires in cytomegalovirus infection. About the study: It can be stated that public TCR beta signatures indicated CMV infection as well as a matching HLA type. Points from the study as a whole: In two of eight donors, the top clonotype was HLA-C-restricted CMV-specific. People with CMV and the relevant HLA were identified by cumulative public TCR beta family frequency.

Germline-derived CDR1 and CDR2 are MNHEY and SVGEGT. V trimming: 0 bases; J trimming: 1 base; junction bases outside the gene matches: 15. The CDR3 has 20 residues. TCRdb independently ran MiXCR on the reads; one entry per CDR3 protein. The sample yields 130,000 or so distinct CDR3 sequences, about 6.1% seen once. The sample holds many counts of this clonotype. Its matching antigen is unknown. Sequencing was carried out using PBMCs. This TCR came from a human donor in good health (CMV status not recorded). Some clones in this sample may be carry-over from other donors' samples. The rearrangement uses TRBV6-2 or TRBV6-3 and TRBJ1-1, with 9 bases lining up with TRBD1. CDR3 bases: TGTGCCAGCAGTTACTCTCCCTGGGACAGGGAGCAGGTACCGAACACTGAAGCTTTCTTT. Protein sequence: CASSYSPWDREQVPNTEAFF.